The 11 T cell receptor beta chains in this list originate from one sample, sequenced in a study of blood T cells in healthy people across ages. Primers used in a second PCR of roughly 6 to 11 cycles were a sample-barcoded 5' primer and a J-beta primer mix. TCRdb called the 5' RACE reads again in MiXCR, with one record for every CDR3 protein. The sample yields approximately 350,000 distinct CDR3 sequences, about 55% seen once. The sequencing input was blood. Receptors were obtained from a man in his sixties in good health.

The chain carries TRBV11-2 and TRBJ1-4; no definite D call. The CDR3 loop spans 13 amino acids. The V end lost 7 bases, the J end lost 4 bases, and 10 bases lay between the germline ends. Germline CDR1 and CDR2: SGHAT and FQNNGV. The CDR3 loop reads CASTPGLNEKLFF. CDR3 bases: TGTGCCAGCACCCCCGGCCTTAATGAAAAACTGTTTTTT.

The chain has TRBV5-1 and TRBJ1-2; TRBD1 might be the D (5 bases). Trimming removed 4 bases from V and 3 bases from J, with 13 bases in between. Germline V lookup: CDR1 SGHRS, CDR2 YFSETQ. This CDR3 is 14 amino acids long. The chain's CDR3 is CASSLRDGDYGYTF. The CDR3 DNA sequence: TGCGCCAGCAGCCTAAGGGACGGCGACTATGGCTACACCTTC. Complete variable domain (other parts from reference TRBV5-1 and TRBJ1-2): KAGVTQTPRYLIKTRGQQVTLSCSPISGHRSVSWYQQTPGQGLQFLFEYFSETQRNKGNFPGRFSGRQFSNSRSEMNVSTLELGDSALYLCASSLRDGDYGYTFGSGTRLTVV.

This clonotype was counted between two and nine times. This chain connects TRBV7-9 to TRBJ2-1; 9 nucleotides line up with TRBD2. From germline, CDR1 is SEHNR and CDR2 FQNEAQ (reference sequence). There are 17 residues in the CDR3. V shed 5 bases and J 5 bases; nucleotides not matched to a gene: 13. The CDR3 DNA sequence: TGTGCCAGCAGCCCATCCCTCCGCGGGAGGGGAAACAATGAGCAGTTCTTC. It encodes CASSPSLRGRGNNEQFF.

This chain links TRBV29-1 with TRBJ2-1, with 10 bases that match TRBD1. Near its end, the DNA agrees better with TRBJ2-7, so the J call may be wrong. Germline CDR1 SQVTM, CDR2 ANQGSEA. There are 13 residues in the CDR3. The CDR3 region has the DNA TGCAGCAGGACAGGGGGGACCTACAATGAGCAGTACTTC. Residues: CSRTGGTYNEQYF.

The chain recombines TRBV20-1 with TRBJ2-5, with D perhaps matching TRBD2 (7 bases). CDR1 and CDR2 from the germline V gene are DFQATT and SNEGSKA (reference sequence). This CDR3 is 16 amino acids long. Trimming shortened V by 5 bases and J by 1 base, and 20 bases separated the two germline ends. CDR3 region: CSAGTGASGGQETQYF. CDR3 sequence (DNA): TGCAGTGCTGGGACGGGGGCTAGCGGAGGCCAAGAGACCCAGTACTTC.

This clonotype came up a few times. It may be a read error: a sequence one base away is much more abundant. The chain combines TRBV7-2 with TRBJ1-2; possible D gene TRBD1, 6 bases. The V gene lost 1 base and the J gene lost 1 base, with 16 bases spanning the gap. Germline lookup yields CDR1 SGHTA and CDR2 FQGNSA. This CDR3 comprises 17 residues. In DNA form, the CDR3 reads TGTGCCAGCAGCTTAGTAGGAGGGGGGGCCAGTAACTATGGCTACACCTTC. It yields the protein CASSLVGGGASNYGYTF.

The chain recombines TRBV28 with TRBJ2-1; the D is unclear. Trimming removed 6 bases from V and 7 bases from J, with 10 bases in between. Germline CDR1 is MDHEN and CDR2 is SYDVKM. The CDR3 covers 12 residues. This chain's CDR3 is CASSVMRNEQFF. The CDR3, as DNA: TGTGCCAGCAGCGTAATGAGGAATGAGCAGTTCTTC.

This chain links TRBV21-1 with TRBJ2-1; TRBD1, the table's D call, lacks a check against the DNA. TRBV21-1 is termed a pseudogene. The CDR3 has 15 residues. The CDR3 DNA reads TGTGCCAGCAGCAAGGACACTGGCTCCTACAATGAGCAGTTCTTC. Its translation is CASSKDTGSYNEQFF.

The table lists this clonotype with a few counts. A junction end diverges from the germline sequence, so it may reflect a read error. The CDR3 DNA reads TGTGTCAGCAGTTTTCATGCGGGAGTGACAGATACGCAGTATTTT. As protein: CVSSFHAGVTDTQYF. V gene TRBV12-3 or TRBV12-4 combines with J gene TRBJ2-3; 7 nucleotides line up with TRBD2. This CDR3 has 15 amino acids.

This clonotype was picked up one time. V gene TRBV19 combines with J gene TRBJ2-3; D is uncertain. The V end was cut by 6 bases, the J end by 1 base, with 17 bases between. CDR1 and CDR2 from the germline V gene are LNHDA and SQIVND (reference sequence). CDR3 size: 16 residues. The CDR3 is CASRSHGWGGTDTQYF. The CDR3 nucleotides are TGTGCCAGTAGATCCCACGGTTGGGGTGGCACAGATACGCAGTATTTT.

This clonotype was seen once. J is TRBJ1-2 and V is TRBV6-5; 10 bases match TRBD1. There are 13 residues in the CDR3. Per germline, CDR1 MNHEY and CDR2 SVGAGI. Germline trimming cut 6 bases from V and 7 bases from J; bases unmatched to any gene: 5. The CDR3 loop reads CASRRDRGPGYTF. The CDR3 DNA is TGTGCCAGCAGACGGGACAGGGGTCCTGGCTACACCTTC.